Below, one TCR beta chain is given with its context. This record belongs to a study of shared clonotypes between healthy human individuals. V was trimmed by 5 bases and J by 3 bases, leaving 8 bases between them. The CDR3 is 12 amino acids. CDR1 SGHTA and CDR2 FQGNSA come from the germline V gene. At the deep level, the assay was run. The protocol was immunoSEQ multiplex PCR, while the TCRdb copy is restricted to in-frame clones and leaves out a portion. The repertoire has fewer than 550,000 clones, over 75% of them found once; the top ten carry approximately 12%. Specimen: PBMCs. The chain recombines TRBV7-2 with TRBJ2-7, with D possibly being TRBD1 (5 bases). The sequence was collected from a woman aged 40 to 49 in good health. Some clones in this sample may be carry-over from other donors' samples. CDR3 coding DNA: TGTGCCAGCAGCATAGACAGCTACGAGCAGTACTTC. This codes for CASSIDSYEQYF.